This T cell receptor (beta chain) was profiled in a study of blood T cell repertoires in COVID-19. Study information: Researchers got acute and convalescent COVID-19 samples from the United States, Italy and Spain.

This CDR3 contains 12 residues. V was clipped by 8 bases and J by 0 bases, with 9 bases between them. The germline V gene has CDR1 SGHRS and CDR2 YFSETQ. In the original analysis: Reference gene primer amplification gave nucleated cell count estimates. Generated by immunoSEQ multiplex PCR, the TCRdb table keeps only in-frame clones and is missing some. V, J and clone size are taken as reported in that table, and D and trimming were inferred from the DNA itself. The table shows 200,000 to 250,000 clones, with roughly 77% occurring only once. The study recruited people aged about 18 to 95 years across approximately 23 US areas. Donors in Cohort 3 counted as recovered after two negative PCRs, clearance, or symptom resolution.

Sequenced sample: PBMCs or T cells enriched from blood (not recorded which). The chain uses TRBV5-1 and TRBJ2-7; TRBD1 is a possible D gene (5 bases). The source of this sequence is a man aged 35 to 55 who had recovered from COVID-19. CDR3 sequence reads: CASRDSSYEQYF. CDR3 coding DNA: TGCGCCAGTAGAGACAGCTCCTACGAGCAGTACTTC.